The 5 T cell receptor beta chains listed next were all sequenced from one sample in a study of naive and memory T cell subsets. Both TRBC1 and TRBC2 were covered by a beta constant-region primer of two equimolar oligonucleotides. TCRdb called the UMI-ligation and nested PCR reads again in MiXCR, with one record for every CDR3 protein. The sample consists of 140,000 to 150,000 distinct CDR3 sequences, approximately 17% of them appearing once. The sample taken for sequencing was naive CD4+ T cells from blood. These receptors were collected from a human donor in good health.

Only one count was recorded for this clonotype. This chain connects TRBV5-4 to TRBJ2-7; 7 bases line up with TRBD1. The trim removed 4 bases at V and 2 bases at J, leaving 12 bases unmatched. The length of the CDR3 is 16 residues. Germline-derived CDR1 and CDR2 are SGHNT and YYREEE (reference sequence). This CDR3 reads CASSAAPRDRTYEQYF. CDR3 bases: TGTGCCAGCAGCGCGGCCCCCCGGGACAGAACCTACGAGCAGTACTTC.

The chain links TRBV5-1 to TRBJ2-1; 8 nucleotides line up with TRBD2. The CDR3 runs 14 residues. The V segment lost 4 bases and the J segment 6 bases; nucleotides outside the gene matches: 6. Germline-derived CDR1 and CDR2 are SGHRS and YFSETQ. The CDR3, as DNA: TGCGCCAGCAGCCATAGCGGGACCGGCAATGAGCAGTTCTTC. This encodes CASSHSGTGNEQFF. The whole variable domain, remainder taken from reference TRBV5-1 and TRBJ2-1, is KAGVTQTPRYLIKTRGQQVTLSCSPISGHRSVSWYQQTPGQGLQFLFEYFSETQRNKGNFPGRFSGRQFSNSRSEMNVSTLELGDSALYLCASSHSGTGNEQFFGPGTRLTVL.

The gene calls are TRBV2 and TRBJ1-4; a possible D gene is TRBD1 (5 bases). Germline V lookup: CDR1 SNHLY, CDR2 FYNNEI. The CDR3 consists of 14 residues. V shed 2 bases and J shed 8 bases, with 12 bases lying between them. In nucleotides, the CDR3 is TGTGCCAGCAGTGAAAGGCAGGGTGGAGAAAAACTGTTTTTT. It yields the protein CASSERQGGEKLFF.

The chain is built from TRBV7-2 and TRBJ1-1; weak D call: TRBD1 (5 bases). The CDR3 is 15 amino acids. Germline CDR1 SGHTA, CDR2 FQGNSA. V lost 5 bases and J lost 3, with 16 bases in between. This CDR3 is CASSIRDLRDTEAFF. In DNA, the CDR3 is TGTGCCAGCAGCATCCGGGACCTCCGGGACACTGAAGCTTTCTTT.

This clonotype was seen a few times. The V gene is TRBV25-1, the J gene TRBJ2-7; 7 nucleotides line up with TRBD1. This CDR3 is built from 15 residues. The V gene end was trimmed by 7 bases and the J gene end by 3 bases; junction bases not matched to a gene: 12. CDR1 is MGHDK, CDR2 SYGVNS, per germline. The CDR3 here is CASTNRDRGLYEQYF. The CDR3 DNA sequence: TGTGCCAGCACTAACCGGGACAGAGGACTCTACGAGCAGTACTTC.